This record looks at one T cell receptor beta chain sequence and its context. The sample originates from a study of cytomegalovirus exposure and HLA in healthy donors. Both 60 Vbeta primers and 13 Jbeta primers went into the PCR. The method was immunoSEQ multiplex PCR; TCRdb's version includes in-frame clones alone and lacks a portion of them. Its listing shows roughly 74,000 clones. Those who donated were healthy bone marrow donors. This TCR came from a female donor in good health and CMV-seropositive. Material for sequencing was PBMCs.

The CDR3 DNA sequence: TGTGCCAGCAGGAGGAGGCAGGGGGTTAGCGAGCAGTACTTC. Translating gives CASRRRQGVSEQYF. The chain carries TRBV28 and TRBJ2-7; the match to TRBD1 covers 7 bases. Germline V gene sequence: CDR1 MDHEN, CDR2 SYDVKM. The ends lost 6 bases at V and 6 bases at J; junction bases unmatched: 11. The CDR3 sequence is 14 residues long.